These 6 T cell receptor beta chains were sequenced from one sample in a study of blood T cell repertoires in COVID-19. Some clones are missing from TCRdb's copy, which holds only in-frame ones; the method was immunoSEQ multiplex PCR. The table has about 140,000 clones, around four fifths seen once. What was sequenced was peripheral blood. These receptors were obtained from a human donor in a cohort sampled during active COVID-19.

J is TRBJ1-1 and V is TRBV5-8; 7 bases fit TRBD1. The CDR3 consists of 15 residues. The V gene end was trimmed by 6 bases and the J gene end by 6 bases; junction bases not matched to a gene: 14. CDR1 and CDR2 from the germline V gene are SGHTS and YDEGEE. CDR3 in DNA: TGTGCCAGCACCCCGACGAGGGGGCTGATGGCTGAAGCTTTCTTT. Its translation: CASTPTRGLMAEAFF.

The genes are TRBV7-2 and TRBJ1-2; TRBD1 matches at 8 bases. V gave up 4 bases and J gave up 5 bases; unmatched junction bases: 9. Germline loops: CDR1 SGHTA, CDR2 FQGNSA. CDR3 size: 15 residues. The CDR3, as DNA: TGTGCCAGCAGCTCCCAGACGGGACAGGCTTATGGCTACACCTTC. This codes for CASSSQTGQAYGYTF. Looking up the rest from reference TRBV7-2 and TRBJ1-2 gives the full variable domain: GAGVSQSPSNKVTEKGKDVELRCDPISGHTALYWYRQSLGQGLEFLIYFQGNSAPDKSGLPSDRFSAERTGGSVSTLTIQRTQQEDSAVYLCASSSQTGQAYGYTFGSGTRLTVV.

In its sample, this clone was seen a few times. The chain links TRBV18 to TRBJ2-2; D is unresolved. The CDR3 has 16 amino acids. CDR1 KGHSH and CDR2 LQKENI come from the germline V gene. With 3 bases removed from V and 1 base from J, the gap between germline ends came to 12 bases. The CDR3 DNA reads TGTGCCAGCTCACCCGCCTGGTCGGGGAACACCGGGGAGCTGTTTTTT. It specifies CASSPAWSGNTGELFF.

This chain links TRBV9 with TRBJ1-4; the D gene is possibly TRBD1 (5 bases). Per the germline V gene, CDR1 is SGDLS and CDR2 is YYNGEE. Between the trimmed V and J ends, which lost 3 bases and 5 bases, there was a span of 11 bases. The CDR3 has 14 residues. CDR3 sequence reads: CASSAGVGNEKLFF. DNA of the CDR3: TGTGCCAGCAGCGCGGGGGTGGGGAATGAAAAACTGTTTTTT.

As DNA, the CDR3 is TGTGCCAGCTCACCAAGTTCTGACAGAGGCAATCAGCCCCAGCATTTT. Translating gives CASSPSSDRGNQPQHF. This chain connects TRBV18 to TRBJ1-5, with D perhaps TRBD1 (5 bases). There are 16 residues in the CDR3. Deletions cut 2 bases from V and 2 bases from J, with 13 bases between. The germline gives CDR1 KGHSH, CDR2 LQKENI.

CDR3 in DNA: TGCGCCAGCAGCTCACCTTCCGGGGTGAGGGACACTGAAGCTTTCTTT. Residues: CASSSPSGVRDTEAFF. The rearrangement uses TRBV5-1 and TRBJ1-1; D is undetermined. Trimming shortened V by 3 bases and J by 3 bases, and 18 bases separated the two germline ends. The length of the CDR3 is 16 residues. Looked up from germline, CDR1 is SGHRS and CDR2 is YFSETQ.